Listed below are T cell receptor beta chains from one sample, sequenced in a study of graft-versus-host responses after intestinal transplantation. Their antigens are not known. Here immunoSEQ multiplex PCR was the method, and the copy in TCRdb shows in-frame clones only, minus some. The data hold tens of thousands of clones, with 90% to 95% observed a single time. Sequenced material: unstimulated CD4+ T cells sorted from spleen or lymph node cells, taken before transplant. These receptors were obtained from a human donor who was the organ donor for an intestinal transplant. The CDR3 runs from the conserved cysteine through the conserved F or W. D genes are given only for firm matches. Only some rows state a clone size, as once, few, many or a class for expanded clones.

clone_size: -; cdr3_length: 12; v_call: TRBV6-1; j_call: TRBJ2-7; d_call: -; cdr3_aa: CASSEAVYEQYF; cdr3_nt: TGTGCCAGCAGTGAAGCAGTCTACGAGCAGTACTTC
clone_size: -; cdr3_length: 15; v_call: TRBV18; j_call: TRBJ1-4; d_call: TRBD1; cdr3_aa: CASSPTVQGDLKLFF; cdr3_nt: TGTGCCAGCTCACCCACAGTCCAGGGGGACCTAAAACTGTTTTTT
clone_size: once; cdr3_length: 17; v_call: TRBV9; j_call: TRBJ2-3; d_call: TRBD2; cdr3_aa: CASSLGYPSGALNTQYF; cdr3_nt: TGTGCCAGCAGCCTCGGCTATCCTAGCGGGGCTTTAAATACGCAGTATTTT
clone_size: -; cdr3_length: 12; v_call: TRBV2; j_call: TRBJ2-5; d_call: -; cdr3_aa: CASTSGAETQYF; cdr3_nt: TGTGCCAGCACCAGTGGGGCAGAGACCCAGTACTTC
clone_size: -; cdr3_length: 14; v_call: TRBV7-9; j_call: TRBJ1-2; d_call: TRBD1; cdr3_aa: CASSFQGAVRGYTF; cdr3_nt: TGTGCCAGCAGCTTTCAGGGGGCGGTCCGGGGCTACACCTTC
clone_size: -; cdr3_length: 15; v_call: TRBV27; j_call: TRBJ1-2; d_call: -; cdr3_aa: CASSLTGFSSYGYTF; cdr3_nt: TGTGCCAGCAGTTTAACTGGGTTCTCTAGCTATGGCTACACCTTC
clone_size: -; cdr3_length: 18; v_call: TRBV7-9; j_call: TRBJ1-6; d_call: -; cdr3_aa: CASSLAWGQPSYNSPLHF; cdr3_nt: TGTGCCAGCAGCTTAGCGTGGGGACAACCCTCCTATAATTCACCCCTCCACTTT
clone_size: -; cdr3_length: 15; v_call: TRBV10-3; j_call: TRBJ1-6; d_call: TRBD1; cdr3_aa: CAISAEQGANSPLHF; cdr3_nt: TGTGCCATCAGTGCAGAACAGGGGGCAAATTCACCCCTCCACTTT
clone_size: -; cdr3_length: 16; v_call: TRBV7-9; j_call: TRBJ2-3; d_call: TRBD2; cdr3_aa: CASSLGVAGATDTQYF; cdr3_nt: TGTGCCAGCAGCTTAGGAGTAGCGGGGGCCACAGATACGCAGTATTTT
clone_size: -; cdr3_length: 14; v_call: TRBV5-1; j_call: TRBJ1-2; d_call: TRBD1; cdr3_aa: CASSVGTGLVGYTF; cdr3_nt: TGCGCCAGCAGCGTGGGGACAGGGTTGGTTGGCTACACCTTC
clone_size: -; cdr3_length: 18; v_call: TRBV27; j_call: TRBJ2-2; d_call: -; cdr3_aa: CASSLYARGRGRTGELFF; cdr3_nt: TGTGCCAGCAGTTTATACGCACGGGGGCGCGGCAGGACCGGGGAGCTGTTTTTT
clone_size: -; cdr3_length: 15; v_call: TRBV4-2; j_call: TRBJ2-7; d_call: TRBD1; cdr3_aa: CASSLNTQGAYEQYF; cdr3_nt: TGTGCCAGCAGCCTTAACACACAGGGGGCCTACGAGCAGTACTTC
clone_size: -; cdr3_length: 14; v_call: TRBV6-1; j_call: TRBJ1-2; d_call: TRBD1; cdr3_aa: CASSRETGWGGYTF; cdr3_nt: TGTGCCAGCAGCCGTGAGACAGGGTGGGGTGGCTACACCTTC
clone_size: few; cdr3_length: 10; v_call: TRBV20-1; j_call: TRBJ1-2; d_call: -; cdr3_aa: CSEGNYGYTF; cdr3_nt: TGCAGTGAGGGGAACTATGGCTACACCTTC
clone_size: -; cdr3_length: 16; v_call: TRBV7-9; j_call: TRBJ2-6; d_call: -; cdr3_aa: CASSLRFLSGANVLTF; cdr3_nt: TGTGCCAGCAGCTTAAGGTTCCTCTCTGGGGCCAACGTCCTGACTTTC
clone_size: -; cdr3_length: 14; v_call: TRBV7-2; j_call: TRBJ1-2; d_call: -; cdr3_aa: CASSLGGRYYGYTF; cdr3_nt: TGTGCCAGCAGCTTAGGTGGACGGTACTATGGCTACACCTTC
clone_size: -; cdr3_length: 17; v_call: TRBV9; j_call: TRBJ2-3; d_call: TRBD2; cdr3_aa: CASSVGWTGGYTDTQYF; cdr3_nt: TGTGCCAGCAGCGTAGGTTGGACGGGGGGGTACACAGATACGCAGTATTTT
clone_size: -; cdr3_length: 16; v_call: TRBV6-5; j_call: TRBJ2-1; d_call: -; cdr3_aa: CASSYGADRYYNEQFF; cdr3_nt: TGTGCCAGCAGTTACGGGGCGGACCGGTACTACAATGAGCAGTTCTTC
clone_size: -; cdr3_length: 14; v_call: TRBV6-1; j_call: TRBJ2-7; d_call: TRBD2; cdr3_aa: CATPGLAGDYEQYF; cdr3_nt: TGTGCCACCCCGGGACTAGCGGGAGACTACGAGCAGTACTTC
clone_size: -; cdr3_length: 16; v_call: TRBV27; j_call: TRBJ2-5; d_call: -; cdr3_aa: CASRHLGGGLQETQYF; cdr3_nt: TGTGCCAGCAGACACTTGGGCGGGGGCCTTCAAGAGACCCAGTACTTC
clone_size: -; cdr3_length: 18; v_call: TRBV9; j_call: TRBJ2-3; d_call: -; cdr3_aa: CASSPRTGGLKNSDTQYF; cdr3_nt: TGTGCCAGCAGCCCTCGTACTGGGGGCCTCAAAAATTCAGATACGCAGTATTTT
clone_size: -; cdr3_length: 15; v_call: TRBV5-1; j_call: TRBJ2-1; d_call: TRBD2; cdr3_aa: CASSYLAGARDEQFF; cdr3_nt: TGCGCCAGCAGCTATCTAGCGGGGGCAAGGGATGAGCAGTTCTTC